This T cell receptor (beta chain) derives from a study of identical twins (dated by TCRdb to the mid-2010s). Broadly, across the study: To test whether fetal clonotypes persist, this study deep-sequenced TCR alpha and beta repertoires from monozygotic twins, from unrelated adults of various ages, and from cord blood. To rule out contamination, replicate twin experiments were performed at different times with different library preparation protocols. Study-level results and caveats: A weaker excess of twin sharing was found in beta out-of-frame sequences because the signal-to-noise ratio was lowered by fewer shared sequences. Compared with coincidental sharing between unrelated individuals, out-of-frame TCR alpha sequences shared between twins showed an excess of sequences with low generation probability. Zero-insertion analyses could be partly confounded by invariant T cells such as MAIT and iNKT, though diverse VJ usage argued against such confounding for most clonotypes. Fewer insertions were carried by abundant cord blood beta clonotypes; a weaker similar trend was observed in young adult naive repertoires, while no such trend was observed in memory repertoires. Because the same donors could not be followed over many years, the conclusions depended on cross-sectional statistical analysis. In monozygotic twins, out-of-frame TCR alpha sharing was systematically underestimated by recombination models, although the models agreed with sharing between unrelated individuals.

As encoded in the germline V gene, CDR1 is SQVTM while CDR2 is ANQGSEA. Clipping removes 7 bases from V and 7 bases from J, with 8 as the unmatched junction base count. The CDR3, cysteine through phenylalanine, is 13 amino acids long. The only DNA kept is the CDR3, 39 bases in frame from the first base. The library was produced with 5' RACE. Reads for this sample came from an Illumina HiSeq 2000. A universal primer binding site was introduced by template switching, and a unique molecular identifier was present in the final cDNA, enabling accurate counting of TCR cDNA molecules. Specific primers in the conserved constant-segment region were used to synthesize first-strand cDNA for the TCR alpha and beta chains. To control for contamination, every cDNA library carried two barcodes: a SMART-Mk sample barcode plus Illumina barcodes. TruSeq adapter sequences and Illumina sample barcodes were added in two successive PCR steps. Sequencing of the TCR alpha and beta cDNA libraries was done on the Illumina HiSeq platform using custom primers. For the original study's pipeline: Unique molecular identifiers were extracted from raw reads with MiGEC, and CDR3 positions were determined with MiXCR. Recombination models were inferred per individual with the repgenHMM and IGoR tools using an EM algorithm. The tcR package in R was used for shared clonotype analysis, with sharing normalized by the product of cloneset sizes. Out-of-frame nonproductive sequences were analyzed to study raw recombination free of thymic and clonal selection effects. The raw public reads went through TCRdb reprocessing: fastp at Q25, MiXCR clone calling, in-frame beta chains kept. CDR3 protein sequences are deduplicated, and each keeps its most common genes and DNA. TCRdb assigned the V and J calls; the authors' analysis was not used. The sample table records over 500,000 distinct CDR3 sequences; 20% to 25% of these occur just once. The ten largest clones add up to 0.91% of the sample.

Every donor in the study was a healthy Caucasian. The twin cohort consisted of three pairs of female monozygotic twins, all aged about 18 to 29 years. Positive isolation kits from Invitrogen were used to isolate the CD4+ and CD8+ T cell populations. This clonotype has just a few counts. Its recognized antigen is unknown. Base quality data are lacking; no much larger clone is found one base away. These same records also appear under a second study, on T cells expressing NK-cell markers. The second study reports: TCR beta-chain repertoires were profiled in sorted CD3+CD56+NKG2C+, CD3+CD56+NKG2C- and CD3+CD56-NKG2C+ T-cell subsets from eight donors. Seven of the eight sequenced donors were HCMV-seropositive and one was HCMV-seronegative. To restrict sorting to alphabetaTCR-expressing T cells, an anti-gammadeltaTCR antibody was added in several experiments. In more than five donors, the dominant CD3+CD56+NKG2C+ clonotypes ranked among the top 10 CD8+ clonotypes, making up about 1.0-8% of CD8+ T cells. Those dominant clonotypes were again the most abundant among CD3+CD56-NKG2C+ cells in four donors, at roughly 25-60.1%. Whether the expanded NKG2C-expressing T cell clones were specific for HCMV antigens was left unclear. Randomly selected healthy volunteers, three men and five women, were used as the eight sequenced donors. To determine HCMV serostatus, a commercial ELISA kit was used to detect HCMV-specific IgG in serum. MIGEC was used to demultiplex reads and group the reads by UMI, and MiTCR was used to assemble and quantify clonotypes. To exclude erroneous sequences, only TCR cDNA sequences supported by at least two reads were retained. The tcR package was used for downstream repertoire analysis, with clonotypes matched between fractions based on CDR3 nucleotide sequence plus V segment. VDJmatch was used to annotate antigen specificity against VDJdb, with one amino acid substitution allowed in CDR3.

Sequenced: CD4+ T cells sorted from blood. The rearranged segments are TRBV29-1 and TRBJ1-3, with 9 central nucleotides matching TRBD1. The sequence came from a woman in her late teens or twenties in good health. The CDR3 corresponds to CSAPGQGRNTIYF. The DNA sequence reads TGCAGCGCCCCGGGACAGGGCAGGAACACCATATATTTT.